One sample yielded the 24 T cell receptor beta chains listed below, sequenced in a study of blood T cell repertoires in COVID-19. Data came from immunoSEQ multiplex PCR; TCRdb stores just in-frame clones and leaves some out. Counted here are roughly 58,000 clones, just over 70% occurring once; the ten biggest clones make up around half. Sequenced material: PBMCs or T cells enriched from blood (not recorded which). The receptor source for this set is a woman aged 60-75 years who had been exposed to COVID-19.

V gene TRBV27 combines with J gene TRBJ2-7; 9 positions match TRBD1. Germline CDR1 and CDR2: MNHEY and SMNVEV (reference sequence). This CDR3 has 14 amino acids. V was clipped by 5 bases and J by 7 bases; unmatched bases: 9. The CDR3 loop is CASSAWDRVSEQYF. The CDR3 region has the DNA TGTGCCAGCAGTGCGTGGGACAGGGTTTCGGAGCAGTACTTC.

The chain carries TRBV5-8 and TRBJ2-1; D gene uncertain. In germline, CDR1 is SGHTS, CDR2 YDEGEE. The length of the CDR3 is 13 residues. Trimming took 4 bases from V and 12 from J, leaving 17 bases between them. The CDR3: CASSPGWPRMQFF. As DNA, the CDR3 is TGTGCCAGCAGCCCCGGATGGCCTAGAATGCAGTTCTTC.

This clone is medium-sized. This chain uses TRBV27 with TRBJ2-6, with D perhaps TRBD2 (6 bases). V was pared by 0 bases and J by 0 bases, with 21 bases between. CDR3 length equals 21 residues. In germline, CDR1 is MNHEY, CDR2 SMNVEV (reference sequence). The CDR3 DNA sequence: TGTGCCAGCAGTTTATCGTGGCCCCGGGGGTTCTCTCGCTCTGGGGCCAACGTCCTGACTTTC. This codes for CASSLSWPRGFSRSGANVLTF.

Notes on this clone: Germline is not matched at one junction end, which may reflect a read error. The chain combines TRBV5-1 with TRBJ1-4, with D possibly TRBD1 on 6 matching bases. The CDR3 contains 15 residues. CDR1 and CDR2 from the germline V gene are SGHRS and YFSETQ. In nucleotides, the CDR3 is TGCGCCAGCAGCTCACACACAGGGATTAATGCAAAACTGTTTTTT. It codes for CASSSHTGINAKLFF.

The genes are TRBV29-1 and TRBJ1-3; D is unclear. V lost 6 bases and J lost 0, with 9 bases in between. CDR3 size: 13 residues. Germline CDR1 and CDR2: SQVTM and ANQGSEA. DNA of the CDR3: TGCAGCGTCAATCGGGGCTCTGGAAACACCATATATTTT. Translating it yields CSVNRGSGNTIYF.

J is TRBJ2-7 and V is TRBV10-3, with 11 nucleotides matching TRBD1. V was clipped by 8 bases and J by 1 base; unmatched bases: 1. Germline CDR1 is ENHRY and CDR2 is SYGVKD. The CDR3 has 13 amino acids. CDR3 sequence reads: CAIRDRGSYEQYF. The DNA for the CDR3 is TGTGCCATCCGGGACAGGGGGTCCTACGAGCAGTACTTC.

The chain joins TRBV6-5 to TRBJ1-1, with 7 positions matching TRBD1. V shed 4 bases and J 1 base; nucleotides not matched to a gene: 3. The CDR3 runs 14 residues. Germline-derived CDR1 and CDR2 are MNHEY and SVGAGI. This CDR3 is CASSSRQGNTEAFF. Here the CDR3 DNA reads TGTGCCAGCAGTTCCCGACAGGGGAACACTGAAGCTTTCTTT.

The V and J genes are TRBV5-1 and TRBJ1-4; 7 bases are a match to TRBD1. J lost 8 bases, V lost 3 bases, and 7 bases had no gene match. The CDR3 length is 14 residues. CDR1 is SGHRS, CDR2 YFSETQ, per germline. The CDR3 loop reads CASSSGQVGEKLFF. The CDR3 DNA follows: TGCGCCAGCAGCTCAGGACAGGTTGGGGAAAAACTGTTTTTT. The full variable domain, in which reference TRBV5-1 and TRBJ1-4 provide the parts outside the CDR3, is KAGVTQTPRYLIKTRGQQVTLSCSPISGHRSVSWYQQTPGQGLQFLFEYFSETQRNKGNFPGRFSGRQFSNSRSEMNVSTLELGDSALYLCASSSGQVGEKLFFGSGTQLSVL.

This clone was observed a few times. The chain links TRBV30 to TRBJ2-2; 8 bases are a match to TRBD2. The J segment lost 6 bases and the V segment lost 2 bases, leaving 2 bases of the junction unmatched. The CDR3 extends over 13 amino acids. CDR1 is GTSNPN and CDR2 is SVGIG in the germline V gene (reference sequence). CDR3 loop: CAWSLGGAGELFF. CDR3 sequence (DNA): TGTGCCTGGAGTCTCGGGGGGGCCGGGGAGCTGTTTTTT.

This chain links TRBV29-1 with TRBJ2-1; possibly TRBD2 for D (6 bases). The CDR3 loop spans 10 amino acids. Between the trimmed V and J ends, which lost 3 bases and 13 bases, there was a span of 10 bases. The germline CDR1 and CDR2 sequences are SQVTM and ANQGSEA. CDR3 sequence reads: CSVDTGLQFF. The CDR3 DNA sequence: TGCAGCGTTGACACGGGACTTCAGTTCTTC.

V is TRBV10-3 and J is TRBJ1-4, with D unclear. Germline V CDR1 and CDR2: ENHRY, SYGVKD. The CDR3 is 14 residues long. The ends were cut back, 4 bases at V and 4 bases at J, with 10 bases in the middle. CDR3 in amino acids: CAISVRQDNEKLFF. As DNA, the CDR3 is TGTGCCATCAGTGTAAGACAAGATAATGAAAAACTGTTTTTT.

The chain has TRBV2 and TRBJ1-1, with D perhaps matching TRBD1 (6 bases). The length of the CDR3 is 13 residues. V lost 6 bases to trimming and J lost 7 bases, with 15 bases between them. The germline V gene has CDR1 SNHLY and CDR2 FYNNEI. The CDR3 region has the DNA TGTGCCAGCAGGGCGGACAGCCTACGTGAAGCTTTCTTT. This translates into CASRADSLREAFF.

In this sample, this clone turned up once. The genes are TRBV6-2 or TRBV6-3 and TRBJ2-2; D gene unclear. V lost 6 bases, J lost 8 bases, and 16 bases lay in between. The length of the CDR3 is 14 residues. CDR1 and CDR2 (germline): MNHEY, SVGEGT. The CDR3, as DNA: TGTGCCAGCAGCAACGCCGTCCTGCTAGGGGAGCTGTTTTTT. Its translation: CASSNAVLLGELFF.

The CDR3 DNA sequence: TGTGCCAGCAGCGCCGGACCTGGACAGGCCGCTAACTATGGCTACACCTTC. This gives the protein CASSAGPGQAANYGYTF. The chain employs TRBV9 and TRBJ1-2, with 7 nucleotides matching TRBD1. Germline CDR1 reads SGDLS; CDR2 reads YYNGEE. CDR3 length equals 17 residues. V lost 3 bases to trimming and J lost 0 bases; unmatched junction nucleotides: 11.

The chain links TRBV11-2 to TRBJ2-1; D is possibly TRBD2 (6 bases). Looked up from germline, CDR1 is SGHAT and CDR2 is FQNNGV. Trimming removed 3 bases from V and 14 bases from J, with 11 bases in between. The CDR3 is 11 amino acids. The CDR3 sequence is CASSFRRAKFF. The CDR3 DNA follows: TGTGCCAGCAGCTTCCGGAGGGCCAAGTTCTTC.

This chain connects TRBV28 to TRBJ2-2; D may be TRBD1 (6 bases). Germline V gene data show CDR1 as MDHEN and CDR2 as SYDVKM. The CDR3 length is 13 residues. With 6 bases removed from V and 6 bases from J, the gap between germline ends came to 11 bases. The CDR3 DNA is TGTGCCAGCAGCTTACAGGGCGCCGGGGAGCTGTTTTTT. Translated, it gives CASSLQGAGELFF.

The CDR3 loop reads CASSLGWTGGKAFF. Written as DNA, the CDR3 is TGTGCCAGCAGCTTAGGATGGACAGGGGGAAAGGCTTTCTTT. The rearrangement joins TRBV7-2 to TRBJ1-1; TRBD1 matches at 10 bases. Germline CDR1 reads SGHTA; CDR2 reads FQGNSA. Trimming took 1 base from V and 11 from J; bases not matched to a gene: 7. There are 14 residues in the CDR3.

The chain is built from TRBV27 and TRBJ1-1; D unresolved. Trimming left V 8 bases short and J 8 bases short, with 18 bases between. Germline V gene sequence: CDR1 MNHEY, CDR2 SMNVEV (reference sequence). The CDR3 length is 13 residues. The CDR3 bases are TGTGCCAGCCTATCGGGTCCCAAGAAAGAAGCTTTCTTT. Its protein is CASLSGPKKEAFF.

This chain uses TRBV7-8 with TRBJ1-6, with 7 bases identical to TRBD1. This CDR3 contains 13 residues. Germline CDR1 reads SGHVS; CDR2 reads FQNEAQ. After removal of 7 bases from V and 6 bases from J, the junction contained 3 bases not matched to a gene. The CDR3 nucleotides read TGTGCCAGCACCCGGGACAGTAATTCACCCCTCCACTTT. This encodes CASTRDSNSPLHF. Looking up the rest from reference TRBV7-8 and TRBJ1-6 gives the full variable domain: GAGVSQSPRYKVAKRGQDVALRCDPISGHVSLFWYQQALGQGPEFLTYFQNEAQLDKSGLPSDRFFAERPEGSVSTLKIQRTQQEDSAVYLCASTRDSNSPLHFGNGTRLTVT.

This clone was detected many times. The chain employs TRBV6-5 and TRBJ1-5, with a tentative D call TRBD1 (5 bases). Trimming left V 5 bases short and J 7 bases short, with 12 bases between. Germline V gene lookup returns CDR1 MNHEY and CDR2 SVGAGI. The CDR3 length is 13 residues. The CDR3 protein is CASSRQSWQPQHF. CDR3 nucleotides: TGTGCCAGCAGTAGACAGTCTTGGCAGCCCCAGCATTTT.

The chain uses TRBV5-1 and TRBJ2-7, with 8 bases aligning to TRBD1. CDR3 length equals 14 residues. V lost 3 bases and J lost 2; bases outside the gene matches: 4. Germline CDR1 and CDR2: SGHRS and YFSETQ. In DNA form, the CDR3 reads TGCGCCAGCAGCTCAAACAGGGGGGCCTACGAGCAGTACTTC. Translated: CASSSNRGAYEQYF.

This clone was recorded many times. The genes are TRBV14 and TRBJ1-2; D is uncertain. Germline-derived CDR1 and CDR2 are SGHDN and FVKESK. The CDR3 consists of 15 residues. V lost 3 bases to trimming and J lost 3 bases, with 14 bases between them. The chain's CDR3 is CASSHRILGDYGYTF. The CDR3 DNA sequence: TGTGCCAGCAGCCATAGAATCCTCGGGGACTATGGCTACACCTTC.

This chain uses TRBV30 with TRBJ2-2, with 8 nucleotides matching TRBD1. The CDR3 is 15 residues long. Germline V gene lookup returns CDR1 GTSNPN and CDR2 SVGIG (reference sequence). V shed 2 bases and J 6 bases; nucleotides not matched to a gene: 8. CDR3 nucleotides: TGTGCCTGGAGTCAGGACAGGGTGGCGGCCGGGGAGCTGTTTTTT. It codes for CAWSQDRVAAGELFF.

The V and J genes are TRBV28 and TRBJ2-3, with 10 bases matching TRBD2. Per germline, CDR1 MDHEN and CDR2 SYDVKM. The CDR3 sequence is 14 residues long. Germline trimming cut 7 bases from V and 4 bases from J; bases unmatched to any gene: 5. CDR3 sequence reads: CASTLAGVADTQYF. For the CDR3, the DNA is TGTGCCAGCACCCTAGCGGGAGTTGCAGATACGCAGTATTTT.